Listed below are T cell receptor beta chains from one sample, sequenced in a study of spatial heterogeneity in lung cancer. TCRdb fed the 5' RACE reads into MiXCR, producing one record per CDR3 protein. Of more than 65,000 distinct CDR3 sequences in the sample, 7.5% to 9.5% are singletons; the top ten hold about 6.8%. The sequences come from PBMCs, collected at surgery. Source of these receptors: a male donor with early-stage non-small cell lung cancer. Both conserved end residues are part of each CDR3. The order of the fields is D gene, clone size, V gene, J gene, CDR3 DNA, CDR3 protein. D genes are given only for firm matches. Clone size is given for some rows only: seen once, a few or many times, or a class if the clone is expanded.

.	.	TRBV5-4	TRBJ2-5	TGTACCAGCAGTTCCAAAGGGGGACAAGAGACCCAGTACTTC	CTSSSKGGQETQYF
.	.	TRBV5-1	TRBJ2-7	TGCGCCAGCAGCTTGGAAACAGGACTATACTCCTACGAGCAGTACTTC	CASSLETGLYSYEQYF
.	many	TRBV20-1	TRBJ1-1	TGCAGTGCTAGAGCTCATAGCGGGGGCGGCACTGAAGCTTTCTTT	CSARAHSGGGTEAFF
.	few	TRBV19	TRBJ1-6	TGTGCCAGTAGTACAACATCCCGGGCGTGGAATTCACCCCTCCACTTT	CASSTTSRAWNSPLHF
TRBD2	many	TRBV6-6	TRBJ2-5	TGTGCCAGCAGTTACTTCAAACTAGCGGGAGGGCAAGAGACCCAGTACTTC	CASSYFKLAGGQETQYF
.	few	TRBV6-6	TRBJ1-1	TGTGCCAGCAGAGACATTACGGACAGGAACACTGAAGCTTTCTTT	CASRDITDRNTEAFF
.	few	TRBV19	TRBJ1-1	TGTGCGAGCGGTCAGACGGTGAACACTGAAGCTTTCTTT	CASGQTVNTEAFF
TRBD2	many	TRBV24-1	TRBJ2-1	TGTGCCACCAGTGATAGGACTAGCGATTATAATGAGCAGTTCTTC	CATSDRTSDYNEQFF
.	few	TRBV19	TRBJ2-3	TGTGCCAGTAGTATCAGCACCACAGATACGCAGTATTTT	CASSISTTDTQYF
.	many	TRBV3-1	TRBJ1-1	TGTGCCAGCAGCCAAGCAGGTCCAGGGACTGAAGCTTTCTTT	CASSQAGPGTEAFF
.	many	TRBV6-5	TRBJ1-1	TGTGCCAGCAGTCTCCCGGGAGCTCCCTCCGAAGCTTTCTTT	CASSLPGAPSEAFF
.	many	TRBV20-1	TRBJ1-1	TGCAGTGCTCAGGGGAACACTGAAGCTTTCTTT	CSAQGNTEAFF
TRBD1	many	TRBV9	TRBJ2-7	TGTGCCAGCAGCTTAGGACAGGGGACCCCCTACGAGCAGTACTTC	CASSLGQGTPYEQYF
.	once	TRBV18	TRBJ1-4	TGTGCCAGCTCACCGACGACAGGTCTTAATGAAAAACTGTTTTTT	CASSPTTGLNEKLFF
.	.	TRBV5-1	TRBJ1-1	TGCGCCAGCAGCGAGAGGGTTGGAACTGAAGCTTTCTTT	CASSERVGTEAFF
TRBD1	few	TRBV5-4	TRBJ2-1	TGTGCCAGCAGCTCGCGACAGGGCCCTAGCTCGGTCTACAATGAGCAGTTCTTC	CASSSRQGPSSVYNEQFF
.	.	TRBV7-9	TRBJ2-3	TGTGCCAGCAGCTCCCGACTAAACACTGGCACAGATACGCAGTATTTT	CASSSRLNTGTDTQYF
.	many	TRBV10-3	TRBJ1-1	TGTGCCATCAGTCCCGTCCCGGAACAAGGAGCTTTCTTT	CAISPVPEQGAFF
.	.	TRBV12-3/TRBV12-4	TRBJ1-1	TGTGCCAGCAGAGAACGGGGAGGAATCACTGAAGCTTTCTTT	CASRERGGITEAFF
.	many	TRBV7-2	TRBJ2-3	TGTGCCAGCAGCTTAACGCCCTGGGGCACAGATACGCAGTATTTT	CASSLTPWGTDTQYF
TRBD2	.	TRBV7-9	TRBJ2-1	TGTGCCAGCAGCGGAGCTCCTGGGACTAGCGGAACGTACAATGAGCAGTTCTTC	CASSGAPGTSGTYNEQFF
.	many	TRBV29-1	TRBJ2-1	TGCAGCGCCTCCCAATCCTACAATGAGCAGTTCTTC	CSASQSYNEQFF
.	many	TRBV21-1	TRBJ1-5	TGTGCCAGCACTAATACCGGGGGAGGGAGCCAGCCCCAGCATTTT	CASTNTGGGSQPQHF
.	many	TRBV5-1	TRBJ2-3	TGCGCCAGCACCCTCCGAGCGACAAGCACAGATACGCAGTATTTT	CASTLRATSTDTQYF
TRBD2	few	TRBV5-1	TRBJ2-1	TGCGCCAGCAGCTTGGTTAGCGGGAGTACAAGCAGCGGTGAGCAGTTCTTC	CASSLVSGSTSSGEQFF
.	.	TRBV3-1	TRBJ1-1	TGTGCCAGCAGCCGGTGGGAAGGGGTTCCAACTGAAGCTTTCTTT	CASSRWEGVPTEAFF
.	many	TRBV20-1	TRBJ2-3	TGCAGTGCTAGAGATTTTAGGGGGGGCACAGATACGCAGTATTTT	CSARDFRGGTDTQYF
TRBD1	.	TRBV5-1	TRBJ2-7	TGCGCCAGCAGCTTCGGACAGGCCACCTACGAGCAGTACTTC	CASSFGQATYEQYF